Below are 22 T cell receptor beta chains sequenced from a single sample in a study of cytomegalovirus exposure and HLA in healthy donors (dated by TCRdb to about 2017). Libraries came from the immunoSEQ multiplex PCR assay. TCRdb limited this immuneACCESS table to in-frame rearrangements with V and J called. A share of clones is missing; checked studies link under half to unresolved V genes, and the rest is unexplained. For this sample the table gives about 130,000 clones, of which about 93% were detected only once. The top ten hold over 1% of the sample. The sequenced sample was PBMCs. The receptors derive from a woman aged 18-29 years in good health and CMV-seronegative.

V and J are TRBV4-1 and TRBJ1-6, with TRBD1 identical over 7 bases. The CDR3 extends over 14 amino acids. V trimming: 4 bases; J trimming: 8 bases; junction bases outside the gene matches: 5. Germline CDR1 and CDR2: MGHRA and YSYEKL. CDR3 in amino acids: CASSPWGQYSPLHF. The CDR3 nucleotides read TGCGCCAGCAGCCCTTGGGGACAGTATTCACCCCTCCACTTT.

The chain couples TRBV7-2 to TRBJ2-7, with TRBD2 matching 11 bases. Germline V gene sequence: CDR1 SGHTA, CDR2 FQGNSA. The J segment lost 4 bases and the V segment lost 4 bases, leaving 9 bases of the junction unmatched. The CDR3 contains 16 residues. This CDR3 reads CASSSGTSGHIYEQYF. For the CDR3, the DNA is TGTGCCAGCAGCTCCGGGACTAGCGGACACATTTACGAGCAGTACTTC.

The chain couples TRBV9 to TRBJ1-6; TRBD1 might be the D (5 bases). The CDR3 length is 15 residues. Germline CDR1 is SGDLS and CDR2 is YYNGEE. Between the trimmed V and J ends, which lost 1 base and 6 bases, there was a span of 11 bases. The CDR3 spells CASSVNPGSNSPLHF. As DNA, the CDR3 is TGTGCCAGCAGCGTAAACCCAGGGTCTAATTCACCCCTCCACTTT. The whole variable domain, filled in from reference TRBV9 and TRBJ1-6, reads DSGVTQTPKHLITATGQRVTLRCSPRSGDLSVYWYQQSLDQGLQFLIQYYNGEERAKGNILERFSAQQFPDLHSELNLSSLELGDSALYFCASSVNPGSNSPLHFGNGTRLTVT.

The chain carries TRBV9 and TRBJ1-3; D is unresolved. The V and J ends lost 3 bases and 0 bases respectively, with 13 bases between them. The CDR3 runs to 16 residues. Per germline, CDR1 SGDLS and CDR2 YYNGEE. The CDR3 coding sequence is TGTGCCAGCAGCGCGAATCGGGAAATCTCTGGAAACACCATATATTTT. Translated: CASSANREISGNTIYF.

V gene TRBV4-1 combines with J gene TRBJ2-5; 9 positions match TRBD2. This CDR3 has 18 residues. Germline V CDR1 and CDR2: MGHRA, YSYEKL. J gave up 1 base and V 4 bases, and 13 bases lay outside the gene matches. CDR3 loop: CASSRTGGLAGPQETQYF. CDR3 bases: TGCGCCAGCAGCCGCACGGGGGGGCTAGCGGGGCCCCAAGAGACCCAGTACTTC.

The chain links TRBV2 to TRBJ2-7, with a weak D call TRBD2 (6 bases). The germline V gene has CDR1 SNHLY and CDR2 FYNNEI. The CDR3 extends over 14 amino acids. V shed 6 bases and J shed 6 bases, with 18 bases lying between them. The CDR3, as DNA: TGTGCCAGCAGCGGGGACTTCATCCTGGGCGAGCAGTACTTC. It codes for CASSGDFILGEQYF.

This clone occurred once. V and J are TRBV29-1 and TRBJ1-1; maybe TRBD1 (5 bases). This CDR3 region has 14 residues. V was shortened by 6 bases and J by 0 bases, with 14 bases between the two germline ends. Germline CDR1 reads SQVTM; CDR2 reads ANQGSEA. In DNA, the CDR3 is TGCAGCGTACAGCGACAGTCGGTGAACACTGAAGCTTTCTTT. Its translation is CSVQRQSVNTEAFF.

The chain carries TRBV10-3 and TRBJ2-1, with 9 nucleotides matching TRBD2. The CDR3 runs 20 residues. Germline lookup yields CDR1 ENHRY and CDR2 SYGVKD. Germline trimming cut 5 bases from V and 0 bases from J; bases unmatched to any gene: 17. In nucleotides, the CDR3 is TGTGCCATCAGTTCACCGACTAGCGGACTTTCTGAAAGCTCCTACAATGAGCAGTTCTTC. Its translation is CAISSPTSGLSESSYNEQFF.

This chain connects TRBV20-1 to TRBJ2-1; no firm D call. The CDR3 is 11 residues long. Germline values: CDR1 DFQATT, CDR2 SNEGSKA (reference sequence). Trimming pared 0 bases from V and 10 bases from J, leaving 7 bases between. CDR3 nucleotide sequence: TGCAGTGCTAGAGATCCCCTGGAGCAGTTCTTC. Amino acid sequence: CSARDPLEQFF.

The genes are TRBV6-1 and TRBJ2-7; the D gene is possibly TRBD1 (5 bases). Germline assignment: CDR1 MNHNS and CDR2 SASEGT. The CDR3 runs 16 residues. Trimming removed 0 bases at V and 2 bases at J, with 14 bases between. CDR3 loop: CASSEASWQGAYEQYF. The CDR3, as DNA: TGTGCCAGCAGTGAAGCGTCGTGGCAGGGTGCCTACGAGCAGTACTTC.

The chain has TRBV9 and TRBJ2-3, with TRBD2 identical over 9 bases. Germline trimming cut 4 bases from V and 4 bases from J; bases unmatched to any gene: 7. The CDR3 extends over 15 amino acids. The germline gives CDR1 SGDLS, CDR2 YYNGEE. The CDR3 nucleotides are TGTGCCAGCAGCCAGGCGGGACTAGCTCCAGATACGCAGTATTTT. Its translation: CASSQAGLAPDTQYF.

V gene TRBV28 combines with J gene TRBJ1-5; possibly TRBD1 for D (5 bases). The germline V gene has CDR1 MDHEN and CDR2 SYDVKM. This CDR3 region has 17 residues. The V gene lost 6 bases and the J gene lost 6 bases, with 24 bases spanning the gap. CDR3 bases: TGTGCCAGCAGCGCCTTGCCACGTCTAGGCGGGGGTCAGCCCCAGCATTTT. Its protein is CASSALPRLGGGQPQHF.

The chain joins TRBV6-5 to TRBJ2-7; possibly TRBD1 for D (5 bases). CDR3 length equals 16 residues. Germline loops: CDR1 MNHEY, CDR2 SVGAGI. Trimming left V 3 bases short and J 1 base short, with 16 bases between. CDR3 DNA sequence: TGTGCCAGCAGTTATTTTAGGCAGGGTCAATCCTACGAGCAGTACTTC. Protein product: CASSYFRQGQSYEQYF.

The chain has TRBV30 and TRBJ2-1; TRBD2 aligns across 8 bases. The CDR3 is 17 amino acids. CDR1 and CDR2 (germline): GTSNPN, SVGIG (reference sequence). The V gene end was trimmed by 3 bases and the J gene end by 4 bases; junction bases not matched to a gene: 14. The CDR3 sequence is CAWRNIQGGGTYNEQFF. CDR3 bases: TGTGCCTGGAGAAACATACAGGGCGGGGGGACTTACAATGAGCAGTTCTTC.

The chain has TRBV28 and TRBJ1-2; the D gene is possibly TRBD1 (5 bases). Trimming shortened V by 3 bases and J by 2 bases, and 7 bases separated the two germline ends. Per germline, CDR1 MDHEN and CDR2 SYDVKM. The CDR3 length is 13 residues. The CDR3 nucleotides are TGTGCCAGCAGTTTGCGACAGAACTATGGCTACACCTTC. Amino acid sequence: CASSLRQNYGYTF.

This chain joins TRBV21-1 and TRBJ2-3; the table's D call, TRBD1, has no DNA check behind it. TRBV21-1 is a recognized pseudogene. The CDR3 consists of 16 residues. CDR3 coding DNA: TGTGCCAGCAGCAAAGGGACAGGGAGAATCACAGATACGCAGTATTTT. Its translation: CASSKGTGRITDTQYF.

The chain has TRBV7-9 and TRBJ2-1, with 14 nucleotides matching TRBD2. Trimming at V came to 5 bases and at J to 0 bases, leaving 3 bases not matched to a gene. The length of the CDR3 is 17 residues. Germline V CDR1 and CDR2: SEHNR, FQNEAQ (reference sequence). The CDR3 nucleotides are TGTGCCAGCAGCCGGACTAGCGGGGGGCTCTCCTACAATGAGCAGTTCTTC. Its translation: CASSRTSGGLSYNEQFF.

In its sample, this clone was seen once. The chain uses TRBV10-3 and TRBJ2-7, with D perhaps matching TRBD1 (6 bases). The CDR3 sequence is 15 residues long. Germline CDR1 ENHRY, CDR2 SYGVKD. The ends were cut back, 1 base at V and 2 bases at J, with 12 bases in the middle. In DNA form, the CDR3 reads TGTGCCATCAGTGAGTTGCATAAGGGGGCCTACGAGCAGTACTTC. Residues: CAISELHKGAYEQYF.

This sequence joins TRBV14 and TRBJ1-3; possible D gene TRBD1, 5 bases. With 8 bases removed from V and 4 bases from J, the gap between germline ends came to 15 bases. The CDR3 runs to 14 residues. Germline lookup yields CDR1 SGHDN and CDR2 FVKESK. CDR3 coding DNA: TGTGCCAGCGAGCCTCACCACAGGGGAAACACCATATATTTT. Translation gives CASEPHHRGNTIYF. Full variable domain (missing parts from reference TRBV14 and TRBJ1-3): EAGVTQFPSHSVIEKGQTVTLRCDPISGHDNLYWYRRVMGKEIKFLLHFVKESKQDESGMPNNRFLAERTGGTYSTLKVQPAELEDSGVYFCASEPHHRGNTIYFGEGSWLTVV.

The V and J genes are TRBV30 and TRBJ2-2; D remains unclear. V lost 4 bases and J 2 bases, leaving 8 bases between the germline ends. This CDR3 comprises 13 residues. Germline V lookup: CDR1 GTSNPN, CDR2 SVGIG (reference sequence). In DNA, the CDR3 is TGTGCCTGGAAAAACAGAAACACCGGGGAGCTGTTTTTT. The encoded protein is CAWKNRNTGELFF.

A few counts support this clone. V and J are TRBV5-1 and TRBJ1-2; no clear D. CDR1 and CDR2 (germline): SGHRS, YFSETQ. The CDR3 is 13 residues long. Trimming stripped 1 base from V and 3 bases from J, with 7 bases between. Written as DNA, the CDR3 is TGCGCCAGCAGCTTGAACAGACACTATGGCTACACCTTC. Its protein is CASSLNRHYGYTF.

The gene calls are TRBV2 and TRBJ1-5; 7 bases match TRBD1. There are 14 residues in the CDR3. V was pared by 5 bases and J by 4 bases, with 5 bases of the junction left unmatched. CDR1 and CDR2 (germline): SNHLY, FYNNEI. CDR3 coding DNA: TGTGCCAGCAGTCCCGGGACAGCTAATCAGCCCCAGCATTTT. It encodes CASSPGTANQPQHF.